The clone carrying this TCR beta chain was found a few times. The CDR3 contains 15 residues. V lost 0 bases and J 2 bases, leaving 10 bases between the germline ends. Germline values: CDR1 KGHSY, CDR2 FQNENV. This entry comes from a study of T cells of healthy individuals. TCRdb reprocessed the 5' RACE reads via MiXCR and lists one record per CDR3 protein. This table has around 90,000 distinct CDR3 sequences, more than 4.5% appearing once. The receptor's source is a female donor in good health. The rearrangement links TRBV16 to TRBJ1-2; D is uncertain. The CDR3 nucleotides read TGTGCCAGCAGCCAATCCGGTTCTTCAAACTATGGCTACACCTTC. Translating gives CASSQSGSSNYGYTF. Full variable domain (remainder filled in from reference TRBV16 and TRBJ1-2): GEEVAQTPKHLVRGEGQKAKLYCAPIKGHSYVFWYQQVLKNEFKFLISFQNENVFDETGMPKERFSAKCLPNSPCSLEIQATKLEDSAVYFCASSQSGSSNYGYTFGSGTRLTVV.